The 23 T cell receptor beta chains presented below share a single source sample, sequenced in a study of CD8+CD57+ T cells in acquired aplastic anemia (dated by TCRdb to the late 2010s). Flow cytometry had shown CD8+CD57+ cell expansion in the patients selected for sequencing. For sequencing, an Illumina HiSeq 2000 was employed. Profiling of TCR beta VDJ combinations and CDR3 sequences used genomic DNA as the template. TCRdb cleaned the public reads at Q25 with fastp, built clones with MiXCR and kept in-frame beta chains. Rows with one shared CDR3 protein collapse into an entry with the most common genes and DNA. The sample table records around 200,000 distinct CDR3 sequences; around 49% of these occur just once. The biggest ten clones account for less than 20% of the sample. Sequenced sample: sorted CD4+, CD8+, or CD8+CD57+ T cells (not recorded which) from PBMCs. The receptor set was obtained from a human donor with aplastic anemia.

The chain employs TRBV6-1 and TRBJ1-1, with D tentatively TRBD1 (5 bases). V was pared by 9 bases and J by 2 bases, with 19 bases between. Germline V gene lookup returns CDR1 MNHNS and CDR2 SASEGT. This CDR3 comprises 15 residues. The CDR3 sequence is CASDTNGAGNTEAFF. The CDR3 DNA reads as TGTGCCAGTGATACAAACGGGGCGGGAAACACTGAAGCTTTCTTT.

This clonotype was seen ten or more times. The chain joins TRBV5-1 to TRBJ2-7; the D is unclear. The V end lost 1 base, the J end lost 0 bases, and 8 bases lay between the germline ends. The germline gives CDR1 SGHRS, CDR2 YFSETQ. The CDR3 has 14 amino acids. CDR3 coding DNA: TGCGCCAGCAGCTTGTTACTCAACTCCTACGAGCAGTACTTC. Translated: CASSLLLNSYEQYF. The full variable domain, its missing parts supplied by reference TRBV5-1 and TRBJ2-7, is KAGVTQTPRYLIKTRGQQVTLSCSPISGHRSVSWYQQTPGQGLQFLFEYFSETQRNKGNFPGRFSGRQFSNSRSEMNVSTLELGDSALYLCASSLLLNSYEQYFGPGTRLTVT.

Remarks on this clonotype: This may be a read error: a much more frequent sequence differs by one nucleotide. V and J are TRBV5-8 and TRBJ2-7; perhaps TRBD2 as D (6 bases). This CDR3 spans 15 amino acids. Germline lookup yields CDR1 SGHTS and CDR2 YDEGEE. This chain's CDR3 is CASSLSSTRRYEQCF. The CDR3 DNA is TGTGCCAGCAGCTTGTCTTCGACTAGGCGGTACGAGCAGTGCTTC. The full variable domain, in which reference TRBV5-8 and TRBJ2-7 provide the parts outside the CDR3, is EAGVTQSPTHLIKTRGQQATLRCSPISGHTSVYWYQQALGLGLQFLLWYDEGEERNRGNFPPRFSGRQFPNYSSELNVNALELEDSALYLCASSLSSTRRYEQCFGPGTRLTVT.

This clonotype was picked up a small number of times. The chain couples TRBV5-1 to TRBJ1-1, with D perhaps TRBD1 (6 bases). This CDR3 is 14 amino acids long. V shed 3 bases and J shed 5 bases, with 14 bases lying between them. Germline-derived CDR1 and CDR2 are SGHRS and YFSETQ. DNA of the CDR3: TGCGCCAGCAGCTGGTCAGGGGTGGGAACTGAAGCTTTCTTT. This encodes CASSWSGVGTEAFF.

This clonotype has a count of ten or more. J is TRBJ2-3 and V is TRBV2, with D perhaps matching TRBD1 or TRBD2 (5 bases each). The CDR3 is made up of 11 amino acids. The germline V gene has CDR1 SNHLY and CDR2 FYNNEI. V was pared by 6 bases and J by 6 bases, with 7 bases between. CDR3 in amino acids: CASRGEDTQYF. CDR3 nucleotide sequence: TGTGCCAGCAGAGGGGAGGATACGCAGTATTTT.

This chain links TRBV7-2 with TRBJ1-2; no firm D call. CDR1 and CDR2 from the germline V gene are SGHTA and FQGNSA. The CDR3 totals 15 residues. V lost 5 bases, J lost 0 bases, and 13 bases lay in between. CDR3 sequence (DNA): TGTGCCAGCAGCCCGGGCCGTTTTACTAACTATGGCTACACCTTC. Translating it yields CASSPGRFTNYGYTF.

This clonotype was seen at least ten times. The junction departs from germline at one end; a sequencing error may be responsible. The chain employs TRBV29-1 and TRBJ1-1; D ambiguous. The V gene's germline CDR1 is SQVTM and CDR2 ANQGSEA. The CDR3 runs to 13 residues. CDR3 sequence: CSAEEGMNTEAFF. In DNA form, the CDR3 reads TGCAGCGCTGAAGAGGGAATGAACACTGAAGCTTTCTTT.

This clonotype was seen repeatedly, ten times or more. J is TRBJ1-5 and V is TRBV6-1; TRBD1 matches at 10 bases. The germline V gene encodes CDR1 MNHNS and CDR2 SASEGT. J gave up 4 bases and V 4 bases, and 1 base lay outside the gene matches. The CDR3 spans 14 residues. The chain's CDR3 is CASSGQGANQPQHF. CDR3 DNA: TGTGCCAGCAGTGGACAGGGGGCGAATCAGCCCCAGCATTTT.

This clonotype was recorded many times. The gene calls are TRBV15 and TRBJ2-7; TRBD2 aligns across 7 bases. The CDR3 is 17 residues long. The ends lost 6 bases at V and 0 bases at J; junction bases unmatched: 14. Per the germline V gene, CDR1 is LNHNV and CDR2 is YYDKDF (reference sequence). Here the CDR3 reads CATSRDAGRGFSYEQYF. Here the CDR3 DNA reads TGTGCCACCAGTCGGGACGCTGGGCGGGGGTTCTCCTACGAGCAGTACTTC.

This clonotype was seen at least ten times. The J gene is TRBJ2-3, the V gene TRBV7-9; 7 bases are shared with TRBD2. This CDR3 is 18 amino acids long. Per germline, CDR1 SEHNR and CDR2 FQNEAQ (reference sequence). V was clipped by 1 base and J by 4 bases; unmatched bases: 14. CDR3 nucleotides: TGTGCCAGCAGCTTAGAAGGGACTACCGCTGGACGGGCAGATACGCAGTATTTT. This codes for CASSLEGTTAGRADTQYF.

This clonotype was observed a handful of times. The chain links TRBV27 to TRBJ2-2; D is possibly TRBD1 (6 bases). The CDR3 spans 14 residues. V lost 4 bases and J lost 1, with 7 bases in between. CDR1 is MNHEY, CDR2 SMNVEV, per germline (reference sequence). CDR3 coding DNA: TGTGCCAGCAGTTGGGGACAGAACACCGGGGAGCTGTTTTTT. Its protein product is CASSWGQNTGELFF.

V usage is TRBV11-2 and J usage is TRBJ2-7; D may match TRBD1 or TRBD2 (5 bases each). The length of the CDR3 is 13 residues. Germline values: CDR1 SGHAT, CDR2 FQNNGV. Trimming stripped 8 bases from V and 1 base from J, with 12 bases between. CDR3 DNA sequence: TGTGCCAGCGGGGCGGGTTTTTCCTACGAGCAGTACTTC. As protein: CASGAGFSYEQYF.

This chain connects TRBV2 to TRBJ1-2; D is uncertain. Germline V gene sequence: CDR1 SNHLY, CDR2 FYNNEI. Trimming left V 4 bases short and J 9 bases short, with 12 bases between. CDR3 size: 12 residues. Here the CDR3 reads CASSGRYRRYTF. The CDR3 nucleotides are TGTGCCAGCAGTGGACGGTACCGCCGCTACACCTTC. Drawing the rest from reference TRBV2 and TRBJ1-2, the complete variable domain is EPEVTQTPSHQVTQMGQEVILRCVPISNHLYFYWYRQILGQKVEFLVSFYNNEISEKSEIFDDQFSVERPDGSNFTLKIRSTKLEDSAMYFCASSGRYRRYTFGSGTRLTVV.

This clonotype was detected many times. V is TRBV12-3 or TRBV12-4 and J is TRBJ2-7; the D is unclear. The length of the CDR3 is 11 residues. V lost 0 bases and J lost 6, with 3 bases in between. CDR3 sequence (DNA): TGTGCCAGCAGTTTAGCGGTCGAGCAGTACTTC. Protein: CASSLAVEQYF.

This rearrangement joins TRBV2 to TRBJ1-2; 8 positions match TRBD1. Per the germline V gene, CDR1 is SNHLY and CDR2 is FYNNEI. This CDR3 contains 13 residues. After removal of 8 bases from V and 7 bases from J, the junction contained 9 bases not matched to a gene. The CDR3 DNA sequence: TGTGCCAGCCAGCGGCAGGGGGCGAGTGGCTACACCTTC. Translating gives CASQRQGASGYTF.

Of note for this clonotype: This may come from a read error, since a much larger clone is one base off. This sequence joins TRBV5-1 and TRBJ2-5; 16 bases match TRBD2. Trimming took 4 bases from V and 4 from J; bases not matched to a gene: 7. This CDR3 has 17 residues. Per the germline V gene, CDR1 is SGHRS and CDR2 is YFSETQ. The chain's CDR3 is CASSPGLAGGPGETQYF. The CDR3, as DNA: TGCGCCAGCAGCCCGGGACTAGCGGGGGGGCCAGGAGAGACCCAGTACTTC.

This clonotype was seen many times. The chain combines TRBV20-1 with TRBJ2-3; D might be TRBD1 (6 bases). V was clipped by 4 bases and J by 3 bases, with 8 bases between them. This CDR3 is 12 amino acids long. Germline CDR1 is DFQATT and CDR2 is SNEGSKA (reference sequence). The CDR3 DNA is TGCAGTGCTACAGGGGAGACAGATACGCAGTATTTT. Translating gives CSATGETDTQYF.

In this sample, this clonotype turned up many times. V and J are TRBV10-3 and TRBJ1-1; tentatively, D is TRBD1 (6 bases). Germline V lookup: CDR1 ENHRY, CDR2 SYGVKD. This CDR3 contains 13 residues. The V end was cut by 6 bases, the J end by 1 base, with 9 bases between. This CDR3 reads CAIRRQENTEAFF. In DNA, the CDR3 is TGTGCCATCAGGAGACAGGAGAACACTGAAGCTTTCTTT.

This clonotype was seen ten or more times. The chain is built from TRBV5-4 and TRBJ2-5, with 9 bases identical to TRBD1. Germline values: CDR1 SGHNT, CDR2 YYREEE (reference sequence). The length of the CDR3 is 14 residues. Trimming cost V 1 base and J 5 bases; bases outside gene matches: 3. The CDR3 sequence: CASSLTGTGETQYF. The CDR3 DNA is TGTGCCAGCAGCTTGACCGGGACAGGGGAGACCCAGTACTTC.

Concerning this clonotype: A much bigger clone sits one base away, suggesting this may be a read error. The chain carries TRBV5-1 and TRBJ2-7; TRBD2 might be the D (6 bases). This CDR3 spans 13 amino acids. The germline gives CDR1 SGHRS, CDR2 YFSETQ. The CDR3 spells CASSLDYIYGQYF. The CDR3 nucleotides are TGCGCCAGCAGCCTGGACTATATATACGGGCAGTACTTC.

This sequence joins TRBV2 and TRBJ2-3; 12 bases are a match to TRBD1. Germline assignment: CDR1 SNHLY and CDR2 FYNNEI. With V trimmed by 10 bases and J by 6 bases, 11 bases remained unmatched. The CDR3 spans 15 residues. CDR3 loop: CANSAGTGGFDTQYF. CDR3 sequence (DNA): TGTGCCAACTCGGCAGGGACAGGGGGCTTCGATACGCAGTATTTT.

This clonotype was seen repeatedly, ten times or more. The rearrangement links TRBV2 to TRBJ1-1; D is ambiguous. The germline V and J ends were trimmed by 5 bases and 3 bases, with 10 bases remaining between them. In germline, CDR1 is SNHLY, CDR2 FYNNEI. The CDR3 contains 13 residues. The CDR3 nucleotides are TGTGCCAGCAGTACCTCTCCGGACACTGAAGCTTTCTTT. Encoded protein: CASSTSPDTEAFF.

Note on this clonotype: One base away lies a much larger clone, so this may be a sequencing read error. The chain recombines TRBV6-9 with TRBJ1-2; no reliable D call. The ends were cut back, 4 bases at V and 4 bases at J, with 7 bases in the middle. CDR1 is MNHGY and CDR2 is SVAAGI in the germline V gene. CDR3 size: 12 residues. For the CDR3, the DNA is TGTGCCAGCAGTTCCATTGGCTATGGCTACACCTTC. Translating gives CASSSIGYGYTF.